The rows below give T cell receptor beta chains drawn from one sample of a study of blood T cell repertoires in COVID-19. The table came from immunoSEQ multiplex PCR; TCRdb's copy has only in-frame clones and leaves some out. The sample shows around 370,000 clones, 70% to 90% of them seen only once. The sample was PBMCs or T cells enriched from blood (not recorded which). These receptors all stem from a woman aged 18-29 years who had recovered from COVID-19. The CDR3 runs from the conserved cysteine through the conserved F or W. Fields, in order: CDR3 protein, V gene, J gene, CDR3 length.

CSVDGGLYGYTF	TRBV29-1	TRBJ1-2	12
CASSLQGNNSPLHF	TRBV11-3	TRBJ1-6	14
CASSSQGLSGNTIYF	TRBV5-5	TRBJ1-3	15
CASSLGADYGYTF	TRBV28	TRBJ1-2	13
CASSTWGQGEENTEAFF	TRBV19	TRBJ1-1	17
CSVEGTGGSRQFF	TRBV29-1	TRBJ2-1	13
CASSLGGTGAGGEAFF	TRBV7-2	TRBJ1-1	16
CASSLRGGPAKNIQYF	TRBV28	TRBJ2-4	16
CASSPWGGRPPGNQPQHF	TRBV7-2	TRBJ1-5	18
CASSRRRAGYGYTF	TRBV5-6	TRBJ1-2	14
CATSRARTGGEKLFF	TRBV15	TRBJ1-4	15
CASSLVAGPNNEQFF	TRBV5-1	TRBJ2-1	15
CATGKGSGDNEQFF	TRBV19	TRBJ2-1	14
CASSVRQGRTDTQYF	TRBV9	TRBJ2-3	15
CASSVEDNYEQYF	TRBV9	TRBJ2-7	13
CASSVGLTSGGYNEQFF	TRBV9	TRBJ2-1	17
CASSPPDRSGNTIYF	TRBV28	TRBJ1-3	15
CASSYSATHEQYF	TRBV6-5	TRBJ2-7	13
CASSLSSSVNTEAFF	TRBV5-4	TRBJ1-1	15
CASSSQSGTEAFF	TRBV7-3	TRBJ1-1	13
CASSFYLTPNEQFF	TRBV27	TRBJ2-1	14
CASSQHRDRGYEQYF	TRBV4-3	TRBJ2-7	15
CASSGEARDVGFAGELFF	TRBV7-2	TRBJ2-2	18
CATSLPTQPLYNEQFF	TRBV15	TRBJ2-1	16
CASSLISGGRGVTQYF	TRBV28	TRBJ2-5	16
CASSSDYGYTF	TRBV6-6	TRBJ1-2	11
CASSQEVTSGDTQYF	TRBV4-3	TRBJ2-3	15
CSVEVRGGSNEQFF	TRBV29-1	TRBJ2-1	14
CASNQGALSSYNSPLHF	TRBV28	TRBJ1-6	17
CASSQARTGTYEQYF	TRBV3-1/TRBV3-2	TRBJ2-7	15
CASSSRPGQGIGYTF	TRBV19	TRBJ1-2	15
CASSLVWGDPEAFF	TRBV5-6	TRBJ1-1	14
CASRPQGTYGYTF	TRBV5-4	TRBJ1-2	13
CASSLTPGSTGTGELFF	TRBV5-6	TRBJ2-2	17
CASLQNYGYTF	TRBV19	TRBJ1-2	11
CASSPGQGGNYGYTF	TRBV4-1	TRBJ1-2	15
CSVEAGAIYGYTF	TRBV29-1	TRBJ1-2	13
CATSVGSANGYTF	TRBV24-1	TRBJ1-2	13
CASRPLRQGLTEAFF	TRBV28	TRBJ1-1	15
CASSSPTGAGNQPQHF	TRBV7-2	TRBJ1-5	16
CASTTGNTEAFF	TRBV2	TRBJ1-1	12